The 23 T cell receptor beta chains presented below share a single source sample, sequenced in a study of monozygotic twins with inflammatory bowel disease. TCRdb re-called the 5' RACE reads; one entry per CDR3 protein, DNA not given. The table for this sample gives fewer than 550,000 distinct CDR3 sequences. Sequencing input: blood. The receptors here all came from a human donor with ulcerative colitis or Crohn's disease, or a healthy co-twin of an affected twin (not recorded which).

The rearrangement links TRBV12-3 or TRBV12-4 to TRBJ2-5; TCRdb names TRBD1, which stays unverified in the absence of DNA. The CDR3 extends over 15 amino acids. This CDR3 is CASSPGTGIQETQYF.

V gene TRBV15 combines with J gene TRBJ1-3. CDR3 size: 14 residues. The germline gives CDR1 LNHNV, CDR2 YYDKDF (reference sequence). This CDR3 is CATSNGEVGNTIYF.

The genes are TRBV6-1 and TRBJ1-4. Germline V CDR1 and CDR2: MNHNS, SASEGT. This CDR3 is 15 amino acids long. CDR3: CASSAEMLQNEKLFF.

The chain couples TRBV20-1 to TRBJ1-2; TCRdb returns TRBD1, unconfirmable since there is no DNA. The length of the CDR3 is 13 residues. Germline CDR1 is DFQATT and CDR2 is SNEGSKA (reference sequence). CDR3 loop: CSASKAGVRGYTF.

This sequence joins TRBV7-2 and TRBJ2-3; TCRdb picks TRBD2, but there is no DNA to check that call. The CDR3 is 14 amino acids. CDR1 and CDR2 from the germline V gene are SGHTA and FQGNSA. CDR3: CASRPTSGGDTQYF.

The rearrangement joins TRBV12-3 or TRBV12-4 to TRBJ1-2. This CDR3 has 12 amino acids. CDR3 sequence reads: CASSFGSWGYTF.

The V call is TRBV29-1, the J call TRBJ2-7; lacking DNA, the TRBD2 call made by TCRdb goes unchecked. The CDR3 totals 17 residues. Germline V gene lookup returns CDR1 SQVTM and CDR2 ANQGSEA. CDR3 in amino acids: CSVEGAVAEGGAYEQYF.

V usage is TRBV5-1 and J usage is TRBJ1-2; without DNA, the TCRdb call of TRBD1 cannot be checked. Germline values: CDR1 SGHRS, CDR2 YFSETQ. This CDR3 is 13 amino acids long. CDR3 sequence reads: CASSLPPRGGYTF.

This chain links TRBV5-1 with TRBJ2-1; there is no DNA to check the TCRdb D call of TRBD1. The CDR3 is made up of 14 amino acids. Germline-derived CDR1 and CDR2 are SGHRS and YFSETQ. CDR3 sequence reads: CASSPGQGRNEQFF.

The V call is TRBV12-3 or TRBV12-4, the J call TRBJ2-1; TCRdb lists TRBD1, though no DNA is available to test this call. This CDR3 is built from 13 residues. The CDR3 sequence: CASNRDSLGEQFF.

The V gene is TRBV18, the J gene TRBJ1-4. Germline CDR1 KGHSH, CDR2 LQKENI. CDR3 size: 14 residues. CDR3 sequence reads: CASSPSTIGEKLFF. Full variable domain (remainder filled in from reference TRBV18 and TRBJ1-4): NAGVMQNPRHLVRRRGQEARLRCSPMKGHSHVYWYRQLPEEGLKFMVYLQKENIIDESGMPKERFSAEFPKEGPSILRIQQVVRGDSAAYFCASSPSTIGEKLFFGSGTQLSVL.

V gene TRBV5-1 combines with J gene TRBJ2-7; no DNA is available, so the TRBD1 call from TCRdb remains unchecked. The CDR3 runs to 15 residues. Germline assignment: CDR1 SGHRS and CDR2 YFSETQ. The CDR3 sequence: CASSLWAGVLNEQYF.

The chain links TRBV20-1 to TRBJ2-1; TCRdb outputs TRBD1, but without DNA this stays unchecked. This CDR3 has 14 residues. Germline V lookup: CDR1 DFQATT, CDR2 SNEGSKA (reference sequence). The CDR3 sequence is CSARALGPYNEQFF.

CDR3: CASSEKTRGDISGELFF. The genes are TRBV25-1 and TRBJ2-2; as DNA is missing, the TRBD1 call by TCRdb cannot be tested. CDR1 MGHDK and CDR2 SYGVNS come from the germline V gene. The length of the CDR3 is 17 residues.

The rearrangement links TRBV19 to TRBJ2-3; TCRdb selects TRBD1, and the lack of DNA leaves this call unchecked. The germline gives CDR1 LNHDA, CDR2 SQIVND (reference sequence). This CDR3 is 11 amino acids long. The CDR3 sequence: CASISGYTQYF.

The gene calls are TRBV6-1 and TRBJ1-1; TCRdb designates TRBD1, a call that cannot be tested without DNA. This CDR3 spans 15 amino acids. Germline-derived CDR1 and CDR2 are MNHNS and SASEGT. The CDR3 is CATDRTGLMNTEAFF.

The CDR3 loop reads CASSLVPGRKNTEAFF. The chain has TRBV5-1 and TRBJ1-1. The CDR3 length is 16 residues. Germline-derived CDR1 and CDR2 are SGHRS and YFSETQ.

This chain uses TRBV4-3 with TRBJ1-2; TCRdb proposes TRBD1, but this gene call is untestable without DNA. The germline V gene has CDR1 LGHNA and CDR2 YSLEER. This CDR3 region has 16 residues. CDR3 region: CASSQDPTGGGGGYTF.

This rearrangement joins TRBV7-9 to TRBJ2-3; TCRdb returns TRBD2, unconfirmable since there is no DNA. CDR1 SEHNR and CDR2 FQNEAQ come from the germline V gene (reference sequence). The CDR3 is 15 residues long. The CDR3 is CASSLRDFSTDTQYF.

J is TRBJ2-1 and V is TRBV5-6; with no DNA, the TCRdb D assignment of TRBD2 cannot be verified. Per germline, CDR1 SGHDT and CDR2 YYEEEE. The CDR3 has 13 residues. The CDR3 is CASSLSGLNEQFF.

The chain has TRBV5-6 and TRBJ2-1. CDR1 and CDR2 (germline): SGHDT, YYEEEE. This CDR3 comprises 13 residues. CDR3 sequence: CASNQASSDERIF.

The chain has TRBV11-2 and TRBJ1-4. The V gene's germline CDR1 is SGHAT and CDR2 FQNNGV. This CDR3 has 14 residues. CDR3 sequence reads: CASSQRLNEEKLFF.

The chain links TRBV9 to TRBJ2-1; TCRdb designates TRBD2, a call that cannot be tested without DNA. In germline, CDR1 is SGDLS, CDR2 YYNGEE. This CDR3 is built from 16 residues. Here the CDR3 reads CASSVAVAGVGNEQFF.